What follows are 14 T cell receptor beta chains derived from one specimen sequenced in a study of cytotoxic CD8 clonotypes in ibrutinib-treated CLL. Assay: immunoSEQ multiplex PCR; the TCRdb copy retains only in-frame clones and omits some. The sample holds 43,000 or so clones, over 50% seen once. The sample was PBMCs, taken after 24 months of ibrutinib treatment. These receptors were collected from a human donor with chronic lymphocytic leukemia.

The chain employs TRBV28 and TRBJ2-1, with TRBD1 matching 9 bases. V lost 7 bases, J lost 2 bases, and 6 bases stayed unmatched. The CDR3 contains 15 residues. CDR1 and CDR2 (germline): MDHEN, SYDVKM. The CDR3 DNA reads as TGTGCCAGCACCAAACGGACAGGGGCCTACAATGAGCAGTTCTTC. Its translation is CASTKRTGAYNEQFF.

This chain links TRBV5-1 with TRBJ1-5; D not resolved. Trimming stripped 4 bases from V and 7 bases from J, with 18 bases between. Germline lookup yields CDR1 SGHRS and CDR2 YFSETQ. The CDR3 runs to 15 residues. The CDR3 sequence is CASSRNPSAGQPQHF. In nucleotides, the CDR3 is TGCGCCAGCAGCCGAAACCCCAGCGCGGGACAGCCCCAGCATTTT.

The chain couples TRBV5-1 to TRBJ2-1; no firm D call. The CDR3 length is 15 residues. Trimming removed 0 bases at V and 6 bases at J, with 13 bases between. CDR1 SGHRS and CDR2 YFSETQ come from the germline V gene. CDR3 residues: CASSLAVGQINEQFF. DNA of the CDR3: TGCGCCAGCAGCTTGGCGGTCGGGCAGATCAATGAGCAGTTCTTC.

The chain has TRBV6-6 and TRBJ1-3; D gene ambiguous. Germline-derived CDR1 and CDR2 are MNHNY and SVGAGI (reference sequence). This CDR3 spans 14 amino acids. V was cut by 7 bases and J by 1 base, with 11 bases left in between. CDR3 in amino acids: CASTEVNSGNTIYF. CDR3 bases: TGTGCCAGCACGGAGGTGAATTCTGGAAACACCATATATTTT.

The V gene is TRBV7-8, the J gene TRBJ2-5, with unresolved D. This CDR3 comprises 14 residues. Trimming removed 5 bases at V and 1 base at J, with 11 bases between. Germline CDR1 reads SGHVS; CDR2 reads FQNEAQ. DNA of the CDR3: TGTGCCAGCAGCCTTCGACTCGTCCAAGAGACCCAGTACTTC. This codes for CASSLRLVQETQYF.

This chain joins TRBV30 and TRBJ1-4; D gene ambiguous. CDR3 length: 16 residues. Germline assignment: CDR1 GTSNPN and CDR2 SVGIG (reference sequence). V was shortened by 2 bases and J by 0 bases, with 13 bases between the two germline ends. CDR3 DNA sequence: TGTGCCTGGAGTAGGAGTAGGACCGCAACTAATGAAAAACTGTTTTTT. Translating it yields CAWSRSRTATNEKLFF.

The V gene is TRBV2, the J gene TRBJ2-1, with unresolved D. V gave up 6 bases and J gave up 8 bases, with 20 bases separating them. CDR1 and CDR2 (germline): SNHLY, FYNNEI. The CDR3 is made up of 15 amino acids. The CDR3 nucleotides read TGTGCCAGCAGACACCCGGGTCTCAGTCAGCATGAGCAGTTCTTC. This sequence encodes CASRHPGLSQHEQFF.

The chain carries TRBV15 and TRBJ2-7; 7 bases are shared with TRBD1. The V gene's germline CDR1 is LNHNV and CDR2 YYDKDF (reference sequence). V was clipped by 3 bases and J by 2 bases; unmatched bases: 7. The CDR3 runs 15 residues. CDR3 in DNA: TGTGCCACCAGCAGGGGAACCGGGACAGCCTACGAGCAGTACTTC. Translation: CATSRGTGTAYEQYF.

The chain joins TRBV5-1 to TRBJ2-7, with TRBD2 identical over 13 bases. J lost 4 bases, V lost 1 base, and 5 bases had no gene match. Per the germline V gene, CDR1 is SGHRS and CDR2 is YFSETQ. CDR3 length: 16 amino acids. The CDR3 DNA reads as TGCGCCAGCAGCTTGACCGGGACTAGCGGGAAATACGAGCAGTACTTC. Translation gives CASSLTGTSGKYEQYF. The complete variable domain, with remaining parts taken from reference TRBV5-1 and TRBJ2-7, reads KAGVTQTPRYLIKTRGQQVTLSCSPISGHRSVSWYQQTPGQGLQFLFEYFSETQRNKGNFPGRFSGRQFSNSRSEMNVSTLELGDSALYLCASSLTGTSGKYEQYFGPGTRLTVT.

The rearrangement uses TRBV6-5 and TRBJ2-3; D might be TRBD2 (5 bases). CDR3 length: 14 amino acids. Germline V gives CDR1 MNHEY, CDR2 SVGAGI. Deletions cut 8 bases from V and 1 base from J, with 13 bases between. CDR3 region: CASGEGGGTDTQYF. CDR3 nucleotides: TGTGCCAGCGGAGAGGGTGGGGGCACAGATACGCAGTATTTT.

The V and J genes are TRBV11-2 and TRBJ2-3; tentatively, D is TRBD2 (7 bases). CDR3 length equals 15 residues. V shed 2 bases and J shed 7 bases, with 16 bases lying between them. Germline V gives CDR1 SGHAT, CDR2 FQNNGV. Written as DNA, the CDR3 is TGTGCCAGCAGCTTATCTTCCGGGGGGCAAAATACGCAGTATTTT. Translation: CASSLSSGGQNTQYF.

The rearrangement joins TRBV19 to TRBJ1-2; D is perhaps TRBD1 (6 bases). V was shortened by 6 bases and J by 6 bases, with 14 bases between the two germline ends. Germline CDR1 reads LNHDA; CDR2 reads SQIVND (reference sequence). CDR3 size: 13 residues. The chain's CDR3 is CASRLQGQDGYTF. The CDR3 nucleotides are TGTGCCAGTAGGCTTCAGGGGCAGGATGGCTACACCTTC.

The chain joins TRBV30 to TRBJ2-1; D is uncertain. Germline-derived CDR1 and CDR2 are GTSNPN and SVGIG (reference sequence). CDR3 length equals 12 residues. Between the trimmed V and J ends, which lost 4 bases and 7 bases, there was a span of 11 bases. For the CDR3, the DNA is TGTGCCTGGACCGAATGGGTAAATGAGCAGTTCTTC. This codes for CAWTEWVNEQFF.

The chain combines TRBV28 with TRBJ2-7, with D possibly TRBD1 on 6 matching bases. V was clipped by 6 bases and J by 1 base, with 10 bases between them. Germline CDR1 reads MDHEN; CDR2 reads SYDVKM. The CDR3 contains 13 residues. The CDR3 DNA reads as TGTGCCAGCAGCCCCGGACAGTCCTACGAGCAGTACTTC. Residues: CASSPGQSYEQYF.